The 17 T cell receptor beta chains below all came from one sample that was sequenced in a study of T cell changes during pregnancy in multiple sclerosis. Profiling relied on immunoSEQ multiplex PCR, and the TCRdb table lists in-frame clones only, not all of them. Among tens of thousands of clones listed, more than 90% were seen once. This material consisted of peripheral blood, taken in the second trimester of pregnancy. These receptors were taken from a female donor in good health, enrolled as a control in a pregnancy study.

The chain employs TRBV4-1 and TRBJ1-2; D may be TRBD1 (6 bases). V lost 3 bases and J 6 bases, leaving 17 bases between the germline ends. Germline-derived CDR1 and CDR2 are MGHRA and YSYEKL. The CDR3 extends over 15 amino acids. The CDR3 protein is CASSQDPTGKHGYTF. For the CDR3, the DNA is TGCGCCAGCAGCCAGGACCCAACAGGGAAGCATGGCTACACCTTC.

The CDR3 nucleotides read TGTGCCAGCAGCAAAGTAGCGAGCTATGGCTACACCTTC. Translated: CASSKVASYGYTF. The rearrangement joins TRBV21-1 to TRBJ1-2. TRBV21-1 is a pseudogene. CDR3 length equals 13 residues.

This rearrangement joins TRBV7-6 to TRBJ2-2; the match to TRBD1 covers 8 bases. CDR3 length: 19 amino acids. Per the germline V gene, CDR1 is SGHVS and CDR2 is FNYEAQ. J was trimmed by 5 bases and V by 2 bases; bases with no gene match: 16. The DNA of the CDR3 is TGTGCCAGCAGCTTATTGGGGGGTTCAGGGGGCGCGAGGACCGGGGAGCTGTTTTTT. This codes for CASSLLGGSGGARTGELFF.

The chain joins TRBV14 to TRBJ2-3, with no clear D. The germline gives CDR1 SGHDN, CDR2 FVKESK. The CDR3 sequence is 16 residues long. Trimming cost V 1 base and J 2 bases, with 13 bases left between them. Written as DNA, the CDR3 is TGTGCCAGCAGCCAAGGTGGCCGGAGCTACACAGATACGCAGTATTTT. Amino acids: CASSQGGRSYTDTQYF.

This rearrangement joins TRBV4-3 to TRBJ1-1, with 7 bases fitting TRBD1. Losses at the gene ends were 6 bases for V and 1 base for J; bases not matched to a gene: 5. The CDR3 has 14 residues. Germline CDR1 LGHNA, CDR2 YSLEER. CDR3 sequence (DNA): TGCGCCAGCAGAACAGGGGCCTCGAACACTGAAGCTTTCTTT. This translates into CASRTGASNTEAFF.

The chain combines TRBV6-6 with TRBJ1-3; the D is unclear. Germline loops: CDR1 MNHNY, CDR2 SVGAGI (reference sequence). The CDR3 covers 15 residues. V lost 7 bases to trimming and J lost 0 bases, with 13 bases between them. CDR3 sequence reads: CASKPGESSGNTIYF. The CDR3 region has the DNA TGTGCCAGCAAGCCCGGTGAGAGCTCTGGAAACACCATATATTTT.

V gene TRBV2 combines with J gene TRBJ2-7; no clear D gene. Between the trimmed V and J ends, which lost 6 bases and 5 bases, there was a span of 14 bases. Germline V gives CDR1 SNHLY, CDR2 FYNNEI. This CDR3 region has 13 residues. The DNA of the CDR3 is TGTGCCAGCAGCCAACAGCCGTTGGACGAGCAGTACTTC. This codes for CASSQQPLDEQYF.

The chain joins TRBV7-3 to TRBJ2-3, with 11 bases that match TRBD2. Losses at the gene ends were 6 bases for V and 3 bases for J; bases not matched to a gene: 5. CDR1 is SGHTA, CDR2 FQGTGA, per germline. This CDR3 is 15 amino acids long. DNA of the CDR3: TGTGCCAGCAGTAATAGCGGGGGGGAGACAGATACGCAGTATTTT. As protein: CASSNSGGETDTQYF.

This clone was detected only once. V usage is TRBV25-1 and J usage is TRBJ1-1; D gene unclear. Per germline, CDR1 MGHDK and CDR2 SYGVNS. Trimming stripped 7 bases from V and 0 bases from J, with 6 bases between. This CDR3 spans 12 amino acids. The CDR3 nucleotides read TGTGCCAGCATGAGGGTGAACACTGAAGCTTTCTTT. This sequence encodes CASMRVNTEAFF.

V gene TRBV19 combines with J gene TRBJ1-4, with 8 bases fitting TRBD1. Germline CDR1 LNHDA, CDR2 SQIVND (reference sequence). Losses at the gene ends were 7 bases for V and 7 bases for J; bases not matched to a gene: 14. This CDR3 spans 16 amino acids. CDR3 loop: CASTQNVGTGGEKLFF. The CDR3 DNA reads TGTGCCAGTACCCAGAACGTCGGGACAGGCGGTGAAAAACTGTTTTTT.

This sequence joins TRBV30 and TRBJ2-3; D perhaps matches TRBD1 (6 bases). Germline V gene sequence: CDR1 GTSNPN, CDR2 SVGIG (reference sequence). CDR3 length: 13 residues. V lost 8 bases and J 0 bases, leaving 12 bases between the germline ends. CDR3 in amino acids: CAGGTTSTDTQYF. CDR3 in DNA: TGTGCCGGGGGCACTACTAGCACAGATACGCAGTATTTT.

CDR3 nucleotide sequence: TGCGCCAGCAGCTTGGGGACAGAAGGAAACACCATATATTTT. Amino acids: CASSLGTEGNTIYF. The chain uses TRBV5-1 and TRBJ1-3; maybe TRBD1 (6 bases). CDR1 and CDR2 from the germline V gene are SGHRS and YFSETQ. This CDR3 has 14 residues. V shed 0 bases and J shed 4 bases, with 8 bases lying between them.

This chain joins TRBV18 and TRBJ1-2, with D possibly being TRBD1 (6 bases). The V end was cut by 4 bases, the J end by 6 bases, with 21 bases between. Germline lookup yields CDR1 KGHSH and CDR2 LQKENI. The CDR3 has 16 residues. The CDR3 region has the DNA TGTGCCAGCTCACGGATAACGGGGGCCGCGGGAGATGGCTACACCTTC. Translating gives CASSRITGAAGDGYTF.

The chain has TRBV9 and TRBJ2-5, with D unclear. The CDR3 consists of 14 residues. The germline V and J ends were trimmed by 0 bases and 4 bases, with 10 bases remaining between them. Germline lookup yields CDR1 SGDLS and CDR2 YYNGEE. The CDR3 nucleotides read TGTGCCAGCAGCGTAGGAGGTTCGCGAGAGACCCAGTACTTC. Translation gives CASSVGGSRETQYF.

The CDR3 coding sequence is TGTGCCAGCAGCGCCGGGACAGCTTTTTACGAGCAGTACTTC. Protein: CASSAGTAFYEQYF. The chain couples TRBV9 to TRBJ2-7; 7 bases are a match to TRBD1. V lost 3 bases and J lost 4; bases outside the gene matches: 7. The CDR3 length is 14 residues. From germline, CDR1 is SGDLS and CDR2 YYNGEE.

The chain links TRBV29-1 to TRBJ1-6; D not certain. The germline V gene has CDR1 SQVTM and CDR2 ANQGSEA. V was trimmed by 6 bases and J by 4 bases, leaving 10 bases between them. This CDR3 comprises 13 residues. CDR3 bases: TGCAGCGTCATTGTAACTTATAATTCACCCCTCCACTTT. Protein product: CSVIVTYNSPLHF.

The genes are TRBV6-1 and TRBJ2-5, with TRBD1 identical over 9 bases. The CDR3 covers 15 residues. Germline V gene lookup returns CDR1 MNHNS and CDR2 SASEGT. Germline trimming cut 0 bases from V and 4 bases from J; bases unmatched to any gene: 3. DNA of the CDR3: TGTGCCAGCAGTGAAGCGGACAGGGGAGGAGAGACCCAGTACTTC. Its protein product is CASSEADRGGETQYF.